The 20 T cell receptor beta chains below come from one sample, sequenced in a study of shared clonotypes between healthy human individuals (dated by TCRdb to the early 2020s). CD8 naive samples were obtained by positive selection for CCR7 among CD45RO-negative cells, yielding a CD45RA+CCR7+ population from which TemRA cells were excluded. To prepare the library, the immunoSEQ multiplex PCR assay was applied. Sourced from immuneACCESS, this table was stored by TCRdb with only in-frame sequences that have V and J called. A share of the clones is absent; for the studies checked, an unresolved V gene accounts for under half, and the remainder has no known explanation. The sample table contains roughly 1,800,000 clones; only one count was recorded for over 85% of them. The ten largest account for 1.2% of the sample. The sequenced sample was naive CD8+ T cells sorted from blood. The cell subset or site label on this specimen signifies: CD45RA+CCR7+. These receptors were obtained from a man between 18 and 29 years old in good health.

This CDR3 reads CASSLPRTSGHNEQFF. The DNA for the CDR3 is TGTGCCAGCAGCTTACCCCGGACTAGCGGGCACAATGAGCAGTTCTTC. J is TRBJ2-1 and V is TRBV11-2; 11 bases are a match to TRBD2. The CDR3 runs 16 residues. V was pared by 2 bases and J by 5 bases, with 5 bases of the junction left unmatched. CDR1 is SGHAT, CDR2 FQNNGV, per germline.

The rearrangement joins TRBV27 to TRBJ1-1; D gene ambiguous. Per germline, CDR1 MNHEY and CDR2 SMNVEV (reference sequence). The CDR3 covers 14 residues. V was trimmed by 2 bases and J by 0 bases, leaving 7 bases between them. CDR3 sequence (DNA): TGTGCCAGCAGTTTAGCTAGGATGAACACTGAAGCTTTCTTT. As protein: CASSLARMNTEAFF.

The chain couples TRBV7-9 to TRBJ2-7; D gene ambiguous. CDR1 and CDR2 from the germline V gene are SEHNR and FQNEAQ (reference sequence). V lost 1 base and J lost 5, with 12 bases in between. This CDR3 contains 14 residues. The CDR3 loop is CASSLEGPIHEQYF. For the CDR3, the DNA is TGTGCCAGCAGCTTAGAAGGCCCAATCCACGAGCAGTACTTC. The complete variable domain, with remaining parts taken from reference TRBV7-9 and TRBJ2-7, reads DTGVSQNPRHKITKRGQNVTFRCDPISEHNRLYWYRQTLGQGPEFLTYFQNEAQLEKSRLLSDRFSAERPKGSFSTLEIQRTEQGDSAMYLCASSLEGPIHEQYFGPGTRLTVT.

The CDR3 spells CASSLAATYEQYF. CDR3 coding DNA: TGTGCCAGCAGCTTGGCGGCGACCTACGAGCAGTACTTC. The chain employs TRBV5-6 and TRBJ2-7; D is ambiguous. V was cut by 0 bases and J by 2 bases, with 6 bases left in between. The CDR3 runs 13 residues. Germline V gives CDR1 SGHDT, CDR2 YYEEEE.

CDR3 in amino acids: CASSFYGLNPGELFF. The CDR3 nucleotides read TGCGCCAGCAGCTTTTATGGCCTTAACCCCGGGGAGCTGTTTTTT. The V call is TRBV5-1, the J call TRBJ2-2, with unresolved D. Germline assignment: CDR1 SGHRS and CDR2 YFSETQ. The CDR3 covers 15 residues. V was cut by 2 bases and J by 6 bases, with 14 bases left in between.

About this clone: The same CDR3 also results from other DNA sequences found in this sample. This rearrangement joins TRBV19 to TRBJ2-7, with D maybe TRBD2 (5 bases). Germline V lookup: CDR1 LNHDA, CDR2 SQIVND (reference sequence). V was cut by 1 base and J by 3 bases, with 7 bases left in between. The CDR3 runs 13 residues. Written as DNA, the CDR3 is TGTGCCAGTAGTATAGGAGGGAGCTACGAGCAGTACTTC. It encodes CASSIGGSYEQYF.

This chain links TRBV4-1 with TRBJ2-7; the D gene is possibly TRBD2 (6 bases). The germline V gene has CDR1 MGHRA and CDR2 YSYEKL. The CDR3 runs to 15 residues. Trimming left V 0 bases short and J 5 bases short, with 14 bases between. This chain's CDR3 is CASSQEPRGEDEQYF. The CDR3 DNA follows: TGCGCCAGCAGCCAAGAACCGCGAGGGGAGGACGAGCAGTACTTC.

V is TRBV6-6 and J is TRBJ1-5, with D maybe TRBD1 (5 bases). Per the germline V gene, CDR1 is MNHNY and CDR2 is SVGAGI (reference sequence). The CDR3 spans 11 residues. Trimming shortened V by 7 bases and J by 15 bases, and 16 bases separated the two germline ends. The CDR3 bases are TGTGCCAGCACCGATACAGGTCGCCGGCATTTT. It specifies CASTDTGRRHF.

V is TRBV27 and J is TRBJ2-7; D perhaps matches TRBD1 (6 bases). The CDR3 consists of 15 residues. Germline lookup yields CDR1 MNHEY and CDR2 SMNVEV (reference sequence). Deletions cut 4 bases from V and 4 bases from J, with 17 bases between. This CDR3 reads CASSYGQFFLYEQYF. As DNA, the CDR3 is TGTGCCAGCAGTTACGGACAGTTCTTCTTGTACGAGCAGTACTTC.

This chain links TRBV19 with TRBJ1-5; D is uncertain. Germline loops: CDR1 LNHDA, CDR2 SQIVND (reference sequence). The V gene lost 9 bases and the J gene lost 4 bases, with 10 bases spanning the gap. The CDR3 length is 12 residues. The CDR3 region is CASDDYNQPQHF. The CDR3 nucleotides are TGTGCCAGCGACGATTATAATCAGCCCCAGCATTTT.

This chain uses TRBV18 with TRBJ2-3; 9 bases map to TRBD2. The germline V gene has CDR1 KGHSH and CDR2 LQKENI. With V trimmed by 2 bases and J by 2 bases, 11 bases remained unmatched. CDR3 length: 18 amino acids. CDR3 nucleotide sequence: TGTGCCAGCTCACCAAGTGCCCGGCCTAGCGGGATCACAGATACGCAGTATTTT. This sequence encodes CASSPSARPSGITDTQYF.

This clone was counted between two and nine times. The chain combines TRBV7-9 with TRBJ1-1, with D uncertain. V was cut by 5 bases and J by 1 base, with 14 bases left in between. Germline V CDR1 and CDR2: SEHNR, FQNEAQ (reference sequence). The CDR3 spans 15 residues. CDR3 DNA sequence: TGTGCCAGCAGCCCCATAGGGAGTGCGAACACTGAAGCTTTCTTT. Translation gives CASSPIGSANTEAFF.

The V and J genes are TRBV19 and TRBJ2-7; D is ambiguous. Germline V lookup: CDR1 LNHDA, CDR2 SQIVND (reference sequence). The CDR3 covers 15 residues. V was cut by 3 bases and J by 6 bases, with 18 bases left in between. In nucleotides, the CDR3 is TGTGCCAGTAGTATCTATCACTCGAACGTGGGCGAGCAGTACTTC. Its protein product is CASSIYHSNVGEQYF.

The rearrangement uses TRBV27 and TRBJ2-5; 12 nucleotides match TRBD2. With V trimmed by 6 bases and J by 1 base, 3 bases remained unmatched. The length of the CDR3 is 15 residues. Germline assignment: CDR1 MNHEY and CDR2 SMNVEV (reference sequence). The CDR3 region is CASRGTSGPQETQYF. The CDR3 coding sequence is TGTGCCAGCAGAGGGACTAGCGGGCCCCAAGAGACCCAGTACTTC.

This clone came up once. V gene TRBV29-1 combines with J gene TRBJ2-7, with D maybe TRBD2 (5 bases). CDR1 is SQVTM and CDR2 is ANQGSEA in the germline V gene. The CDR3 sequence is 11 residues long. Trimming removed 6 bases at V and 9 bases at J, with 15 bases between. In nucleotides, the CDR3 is TGCAGCGTACGACTAACCGAGGTGCAGTACTTC. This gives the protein CSVRLTEVQYF.

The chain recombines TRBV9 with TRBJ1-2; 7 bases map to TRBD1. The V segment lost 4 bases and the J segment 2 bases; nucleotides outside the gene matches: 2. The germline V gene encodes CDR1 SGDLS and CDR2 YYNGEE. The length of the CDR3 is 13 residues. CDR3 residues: CASSPQGNYGYTF. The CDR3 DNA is TGTGCCAGCAGCCCACAGGGGAACTATGGCTACACCTTC.

CDR3 loop: CASSLALTSGGALRETQYF. Written as DNA, the CDR3 is TGTGCCAGCAGCTTGGCCTTAACTAGCGGGGGGGCATTGAGGGAGACCCAGTACTTC. The chain recombines TRBV7-8 with TRBJ2-5; 13 nucleotides agree with TRBD2. J lost 5 bases, V lost 3 bases, and 15 bases had no gene match. This CDR3 is built from 19 residues. The V gene's germline CDR1 is SGHVS and CDR2 FQNEAQ.

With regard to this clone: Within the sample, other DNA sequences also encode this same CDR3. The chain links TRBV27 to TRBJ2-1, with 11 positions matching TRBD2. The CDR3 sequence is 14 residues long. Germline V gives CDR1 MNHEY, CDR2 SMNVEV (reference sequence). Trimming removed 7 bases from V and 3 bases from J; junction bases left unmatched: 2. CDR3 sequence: CASTLAGGYNEQFF. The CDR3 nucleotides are TGTGCCAGCACTCTAGCGGGAGGCTACAATGAGCAGTTCTTC.

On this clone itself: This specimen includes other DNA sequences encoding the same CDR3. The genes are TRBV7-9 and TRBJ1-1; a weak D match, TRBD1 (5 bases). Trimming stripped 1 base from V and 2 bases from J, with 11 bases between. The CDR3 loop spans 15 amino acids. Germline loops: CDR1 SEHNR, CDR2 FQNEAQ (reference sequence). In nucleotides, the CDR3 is TGTGCCAGCAGCTTAGTTGCCGGGGGAAACACTGAAGCTTTCTTT. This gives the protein CASSLVAGGNTEAFF.

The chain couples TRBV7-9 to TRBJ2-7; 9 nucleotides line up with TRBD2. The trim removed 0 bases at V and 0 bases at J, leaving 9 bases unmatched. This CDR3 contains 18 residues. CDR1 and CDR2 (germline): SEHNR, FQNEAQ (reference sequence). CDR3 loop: CASSLASWVAGDSYEQYF. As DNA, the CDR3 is TGTGCCAGCAGCTTAGCTTCTTGGGTAGCGGGAGACTCCTACGAGCAGTACTTC.